This T cell receptor beta chain was found in a study of memory B cells and T cells in multiple sclerosis. On this clone: Its target is not known.

The study, taken as a whole, reports: Compartments had unequal clone-set sizes, affecting shared clonotype counts.

Sequencing was performed with immunoSEQ multiplex PCR; in TCRdb, only in-frame clones are kept and a portion is missing. This table holds approximately 14,000 clones, about 70% found once. The TCR comes from a human donor with multiple sclerosis. Sequenced input: memory (CD45RO+) CD4+ T cells from blood.

The CDR3 sequence is CASRATPRPQHF. The CDR3 region has the DNA TGTGCCAGCAGGGCCACACCTCGGCCCCAGCATTTT. The rearrangement uses TRBV28 and TRBJ1-5; D is ambiguous. CDR3 length: 12 residues. The V gene's germline CDR1 is MDHEN and CDR2 SYDVKM. V shed 6 bases and J shed 9 bases, with 12 bases lying between them.